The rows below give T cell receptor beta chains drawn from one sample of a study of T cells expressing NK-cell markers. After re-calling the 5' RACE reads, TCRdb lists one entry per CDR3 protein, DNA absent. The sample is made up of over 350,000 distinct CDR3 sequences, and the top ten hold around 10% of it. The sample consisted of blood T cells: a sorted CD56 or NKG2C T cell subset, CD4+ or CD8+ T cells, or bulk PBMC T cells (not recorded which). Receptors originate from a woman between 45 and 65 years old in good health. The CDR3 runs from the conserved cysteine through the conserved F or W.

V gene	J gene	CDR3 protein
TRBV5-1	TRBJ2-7	CASSPNPDRVREQYF
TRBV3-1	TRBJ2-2	CASSQDRRVSTGELFF
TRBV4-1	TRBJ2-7	CASSSPDSTPRQQYF
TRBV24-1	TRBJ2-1	CATSETGFYNEQFF
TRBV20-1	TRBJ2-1	CSASLRVGLNEQFF
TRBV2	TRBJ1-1	CATMWGRGARTEAFF
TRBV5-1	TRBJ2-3	CASSLVGAGGDTQYF
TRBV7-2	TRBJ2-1	CASSPRWENYNEQFF
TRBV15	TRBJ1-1	CATSRDQHTEAFF
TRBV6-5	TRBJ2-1	CASRPFDRGSYNEQFF
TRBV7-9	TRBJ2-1	CASSYNRVGKDPNEQFF
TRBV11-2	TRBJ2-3	CASSLRGSGSGDTQYF
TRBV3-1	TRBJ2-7	CASSQVLAGGSEQYF
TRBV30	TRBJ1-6	CAWSVMDRGNSPLHF
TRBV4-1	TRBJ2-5	CASSLGTSGNIGETQYF
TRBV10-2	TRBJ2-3	CANSQGRGGTDTQYF
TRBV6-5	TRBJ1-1	CASSFFRTGGPLQAFF
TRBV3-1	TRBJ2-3	CASSQDEVLAGGAEYTDTQYF
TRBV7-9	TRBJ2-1	CASSPRLISYNEQFF
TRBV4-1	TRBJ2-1	CASSLIVSSYNEQFF
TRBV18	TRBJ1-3	CASSQDGSGNTIYF
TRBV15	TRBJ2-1	CATSRVRTLPYNEQFF
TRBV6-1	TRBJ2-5	CASSELPGPGETQYF
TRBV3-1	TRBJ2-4	CASSQDQPSLKNIQYF
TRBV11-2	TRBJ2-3	CASSPIKGGGTDTQYF
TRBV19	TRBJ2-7	CASSIVTGGSYEQYF
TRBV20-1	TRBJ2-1	CSARDQISGETYNEQFF
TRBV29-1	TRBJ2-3	CSGSEVANPPSTDTQYF
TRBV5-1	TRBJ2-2	CASSWGLGNTGELFF
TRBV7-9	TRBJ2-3	CASSNLWAFTSTDTQYF
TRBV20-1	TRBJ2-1	CSATTENEQFF
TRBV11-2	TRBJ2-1	CASSPKVATSGRAPEQFF
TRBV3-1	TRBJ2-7	CASSRQVKSYEQYF
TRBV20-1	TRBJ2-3	CSARPTTSDLTDTQYF
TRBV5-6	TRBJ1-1	CASSGDGGGTEAFF
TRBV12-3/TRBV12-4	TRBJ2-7	CASSSPLQGGGEQYF
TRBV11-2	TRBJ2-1	CASSSKPGQGYEQFF
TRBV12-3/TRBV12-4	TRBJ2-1	CASSRYGTSGTDNEQFF
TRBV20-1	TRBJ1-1	CSARQGQLNTEAFF
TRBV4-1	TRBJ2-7	CASSQRTENYEQYF
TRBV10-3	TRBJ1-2	CAISSPGQDGYTF
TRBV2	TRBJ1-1	CASSVRWRDTEAFF
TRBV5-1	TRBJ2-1	CASSLGPSGRSRRYNEQFF
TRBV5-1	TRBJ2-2	CASSRTTQSRASGELFF
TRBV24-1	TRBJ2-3	CATSETGALTDTQYF
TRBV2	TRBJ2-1	CASASGRREDEQFF
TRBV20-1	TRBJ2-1	CSARGERHEQFF
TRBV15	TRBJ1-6	CATRDSYNSPLHF
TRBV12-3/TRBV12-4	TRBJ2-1	CASSLPQVNYNEQFF
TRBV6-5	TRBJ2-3	CASSYSRLAGPSTDTQYF
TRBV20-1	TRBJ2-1	CSARDLTEQFF
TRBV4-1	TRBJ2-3	CASSQELGQITDTQYF
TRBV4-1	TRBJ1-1	CASSPGNREAFF
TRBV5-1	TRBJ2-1	CASSLTGQGARKDEQFF
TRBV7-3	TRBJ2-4	CASAPSGTENIQYF